This entry describes one T cell receptor (beta chain). The target antigen is unknown. The repertoire was sequenced with immunoSEQ multiplex PCR; TCRdb's copy has only in-frame clones and lacks some. The table includes about 69,000 clones, around 80% detected once. The record originates from a study of early stage breast cancer tumors. Study-wide context: About 80% of the 16 invasive tumors were ER+, PR+ and HER2-. Study outcomes and limitations: Tumor and normal breast were distinguished via blood comparison in about 90% of the 16 patients.

Source material: blood. The receptor was derived from a person aged 35 to 50 with breast cancer.

The CDR3 DNA reads TGTGCCTGGAGTTTAGCGGGGAGCTCCTACAATGAGCAGTTCTTC. It yields the protein CAWSLAGSSYNEQFF. The chain couples TRBV30 to TRBJ2-1, with 8 bases matching TRBD2. The CDR3 sequence is 15 residues long. J lost 0 bases, V lost 2 bases, and 3 bases had no gene match. Germline CDR1 GTSNPN, CDR2 SVGIG (reference sequence).